This T cell receptor beta chain was observed in a study of T cell responses to AZD1222 COVID-19 vaccine. The assay was immunoSEQ multiplex PCR, and TCRdb's table has in-frame clones only and misses some. The repertoire holds about 100,000 clones, with about 88% as singletons. Details on this clone: Its antigen is unidentified.

Whole-study findings and limits: White British donors predominated, females outnumbered males, and clonal diversity was possibly underestimated.

V was cut by 6 bases and J by 6 bases, with 15 bases left in between. The CDR3 sequence is 14 residues long. Germline V gene sequence: CDR1 SNHLY, CDR2 FYNNEI. This TCR derives from an adult in good health. J is TRBJ2-1 and V is TRBV2; D possibly corresponds to TRBD2 (5 bases). This material consisted of peripheral blood, taken on day 0 of AZD1222 vaccination. The CDR3 DNA reads as TGTGCCAGCAGAGAGGGTATTGCTTTCAATGAGCAGTTCTTC. It yields the protein CASREGIAFNEQFF.